A single sample gave rise to the 5 T cell receptor beta chains below, sequenced in a study of blood T cell repertoires in COVID-19 (dated by TCRdb to 2020 to 2022). The library came from the immunoSEQ multiplex PCR assay. TCRdb carries this immuneACCESS record with in-frame sequences only. Its versions omit some clonotypes, under half of them owing to an unresolved V gene in the studies checked, with the rest unexplained. The sample table shows approximately 49,000 clones, and approximately 78% are seen once. The ten largest clones capture 13% to 15% of the sample. The source material was peripheral blood. Receptors were obtained from a human donor with acute or convalescent COVID-19. The donor label of this sample is uncertain.

The rearrangement joins TRBV28 to TRBJ1-5; D is ambiguous. Germline V gene lookup returns CDR1 MDHEN and CDR2 SYDVKM. The CDR3 loop spans 13 amino acids. V was clipped by 2 bases and J by 6 bases, with 8 bases between them. CDR3 sequence: CASSLVRSQPQHF. The CDR3 DNA reads TGTGCCAGCAGTTTAGTCAGAAGTCAGCCCCAGCATTTT.

The chain recombines TRBV27 with TRBJ1-2; TRBD1 might be the D (5 bases). CDR3 length equals 14 residues. The ends were cut back, 3 bases at V and 8 bases at J, with 16 bases in the middle. Germline V gene sequence: CDR1 MNHEY, CDR2 SMNVEV (reference sequence). The CDR3 DNA sequence: TGTGCCAGCAGTTTCCGCGCCGGGGGGGAGGGCTACACCTTC. Residues: CASSFRAGGEGYTF.

The rearrangement links TRBV19 to TRBJ1-1; D remains unclear. V lost 3 bases to trimming and J lost 4 bases, with 12 bases between them. The germline gives CDR1 LNHDA, CDR2 SQIVND (reference sequence). There are 14 residues in the CDR3. The CDR3 DNA reads as TGTGCCAGTAGTATTTCGCCTGCGCCCACTGAAGCTTTCTTT. This encodes CASSISPAPTEAFF.

The chain is built from TRBV30 and TRBJ2-2; D is ambiguous. This CDR3 has 17 residues. Per the germline V gene, CDR1 is GTSNPN and CDR2 is SVGIG (reference sequence). Trimming stripped 5 bases from V and 0 bases from J, with 19 bases between. CDR3 residues: CAWGSAGPSANTGELFF. CDR3 coding DNA: TGTGCCTGGGGGTCGGCAGGTCCGTCCGCGAACACCGGGGAGCTGTTTTTT.

This clone was picked up one time. This rearrangement joins TRBV28 to TRBJ1-2, with TRBD1 matching over 8 bases. This CDR3 has 14 amino acids. Trimming cost V 7 bases and J 4 bases; bases outside gene matches: 8. The germline gives CDR1 MDHEN, CDR2 SYDVKM. CDR3 loop: CASKSGTGVYGYTF. In DNA, the CDR3 is TGTGCCAGCAAATCCGGGACAGGAGTCTATGGCTACACCTTC.